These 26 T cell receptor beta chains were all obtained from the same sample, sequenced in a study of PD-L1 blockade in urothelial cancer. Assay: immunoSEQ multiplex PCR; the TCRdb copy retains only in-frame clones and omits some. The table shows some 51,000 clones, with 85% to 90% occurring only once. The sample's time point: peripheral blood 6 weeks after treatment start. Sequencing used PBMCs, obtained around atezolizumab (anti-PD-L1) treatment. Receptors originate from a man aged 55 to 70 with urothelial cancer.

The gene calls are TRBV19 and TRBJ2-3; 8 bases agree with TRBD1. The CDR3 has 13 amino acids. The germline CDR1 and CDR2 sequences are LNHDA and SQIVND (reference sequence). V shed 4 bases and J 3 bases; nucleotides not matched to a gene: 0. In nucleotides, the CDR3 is TGTGCCAGTAGTAACAGGGGGACAGATACGCAGTATTTT. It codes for CASSNRGTDTQYF.

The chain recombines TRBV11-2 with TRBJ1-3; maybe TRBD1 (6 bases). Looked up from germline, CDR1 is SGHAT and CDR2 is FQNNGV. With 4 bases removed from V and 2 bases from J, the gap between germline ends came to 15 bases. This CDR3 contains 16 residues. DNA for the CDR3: TGTGCCAGCAGCTATACCTCAGGGGTAACTGGAAACACCATATATTTT. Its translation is CASSYTSGVTGNTIYF.

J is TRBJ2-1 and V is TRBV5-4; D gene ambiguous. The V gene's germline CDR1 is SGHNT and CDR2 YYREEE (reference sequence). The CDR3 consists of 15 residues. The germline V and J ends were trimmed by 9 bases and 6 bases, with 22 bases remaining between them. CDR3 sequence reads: CATRISLLGPNEQFF. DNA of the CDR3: TGTGCCACCCGAATAAGTCTTCTAGGCCCCAATGAGCAGTTCTTC.

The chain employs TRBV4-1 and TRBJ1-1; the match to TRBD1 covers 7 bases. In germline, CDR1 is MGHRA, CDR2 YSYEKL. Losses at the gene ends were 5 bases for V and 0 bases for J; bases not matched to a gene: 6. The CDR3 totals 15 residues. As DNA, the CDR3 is TGCGCCAGCAGCTCCACCGGGACAGTGAACACTGAAGCTTTCTTT. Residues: CASSSTGTVNTEAFF.

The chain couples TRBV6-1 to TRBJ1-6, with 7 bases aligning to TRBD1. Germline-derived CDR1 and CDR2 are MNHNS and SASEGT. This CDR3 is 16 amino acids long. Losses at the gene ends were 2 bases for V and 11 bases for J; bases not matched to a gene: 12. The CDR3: CASSESGTVNATPLHF. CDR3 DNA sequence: TGTGCCAGCAGTGAATCCGGGACAGTCAACGCAACACCCCTCCACTTT.

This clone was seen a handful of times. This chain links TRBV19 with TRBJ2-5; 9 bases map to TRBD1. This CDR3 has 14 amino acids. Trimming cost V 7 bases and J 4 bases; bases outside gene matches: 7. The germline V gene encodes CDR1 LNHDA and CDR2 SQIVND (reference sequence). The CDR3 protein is CASKDRGELETQYF. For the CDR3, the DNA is TGTGCCAGTAAGGACAGGGGAGAGTTAGAGACCCAGTACTTC.

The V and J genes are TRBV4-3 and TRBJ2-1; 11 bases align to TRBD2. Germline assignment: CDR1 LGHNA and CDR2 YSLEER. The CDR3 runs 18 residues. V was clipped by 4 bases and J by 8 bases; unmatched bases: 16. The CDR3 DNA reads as TGCGCCAGCAGCCTATGGACTAGCGGGTCTCTACTTGCCGATGAGCAGTTCTTC. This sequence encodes CASSLWTSGSLLADEQFF.

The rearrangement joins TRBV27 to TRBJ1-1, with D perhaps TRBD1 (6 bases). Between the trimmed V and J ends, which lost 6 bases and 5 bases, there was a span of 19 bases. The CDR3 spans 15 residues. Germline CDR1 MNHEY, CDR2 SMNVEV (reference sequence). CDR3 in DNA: TGTGCCAGCAGCCCCCTTCAGGGGTATAGGACTGAAGCTTTCTTT. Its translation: CASSPLQGYRTEAFF.

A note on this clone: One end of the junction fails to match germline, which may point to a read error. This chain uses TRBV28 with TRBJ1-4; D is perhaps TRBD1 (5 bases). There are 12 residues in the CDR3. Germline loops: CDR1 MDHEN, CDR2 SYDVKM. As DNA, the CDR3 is TGTGCCAGCAGTCTAGACAACAGGCCCAGAGCTTTT. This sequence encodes CASSLDNRPRAF.

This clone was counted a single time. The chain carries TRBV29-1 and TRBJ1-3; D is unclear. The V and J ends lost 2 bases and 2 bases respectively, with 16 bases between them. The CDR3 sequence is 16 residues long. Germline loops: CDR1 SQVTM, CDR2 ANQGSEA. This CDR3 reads CSVEPLNRGAGNTIYF. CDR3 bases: TGCAGCGTTGAACCCTTAAACCGGGGTGCTGGAAACACCATATATTTT.

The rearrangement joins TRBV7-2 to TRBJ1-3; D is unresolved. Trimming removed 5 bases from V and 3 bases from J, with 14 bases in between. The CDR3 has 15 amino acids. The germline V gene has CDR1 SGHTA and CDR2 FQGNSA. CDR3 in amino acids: CASSPALVSGNTIYF. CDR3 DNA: TGTGCCAGCAGCCCCGCCCTAGTCAGTGGAAACACCATATATTTT. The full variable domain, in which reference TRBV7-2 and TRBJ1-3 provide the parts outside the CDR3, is GAGVSQSPSNKVTEKGKDVELRCDPISGHTALYWYRQSLGQGLEFLIYFQGNSAPDKSGLPSDRFSAERTGGSVSTLTIQRTQQEDSAVYLCASSPALVSGNTIYFGEGSWLTVV.

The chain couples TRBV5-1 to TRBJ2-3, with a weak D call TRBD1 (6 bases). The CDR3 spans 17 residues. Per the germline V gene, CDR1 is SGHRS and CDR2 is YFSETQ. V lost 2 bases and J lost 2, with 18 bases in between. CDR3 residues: CASSLGRGLSFTDTQYF. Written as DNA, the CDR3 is TGCGCCAGCAGCTTAGGCAGGGGTCTTTCCTTCACAGATACGCAGTATTTT.

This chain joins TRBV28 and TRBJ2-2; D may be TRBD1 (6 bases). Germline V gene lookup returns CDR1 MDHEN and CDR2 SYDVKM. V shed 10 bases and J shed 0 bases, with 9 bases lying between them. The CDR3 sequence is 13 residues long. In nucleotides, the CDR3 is TGTGCCAATCGACAGGCGAACACCGGGGAGCTGTTTTTT. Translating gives CANRQANTGELFF. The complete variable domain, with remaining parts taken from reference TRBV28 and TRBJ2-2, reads DVKVTQSSRYLVKRTGEKVFLECVQDMDHENMFWYRQDPGLGLRLIYFSYDVKMKEKGDIPEGYSVSREKKERFSLILESASTNQTSMYLCANRQANTGELFFGEGSRLTVL.

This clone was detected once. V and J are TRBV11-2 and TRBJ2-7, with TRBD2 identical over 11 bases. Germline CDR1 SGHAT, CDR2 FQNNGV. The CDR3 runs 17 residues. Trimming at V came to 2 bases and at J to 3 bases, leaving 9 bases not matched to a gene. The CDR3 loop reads CASSLPSGTSGIYEQYF. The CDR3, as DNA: TGTGCCAGCAGCTTACCCTCCGGGACTAGCGGAATCTACGAGCAGTACTTC.

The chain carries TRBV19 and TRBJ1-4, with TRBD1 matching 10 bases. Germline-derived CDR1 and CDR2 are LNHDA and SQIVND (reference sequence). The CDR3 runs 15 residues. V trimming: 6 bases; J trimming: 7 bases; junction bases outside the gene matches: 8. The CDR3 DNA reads TGTGCCAGTAGCCTTAGACAGGGGGCACTTGAAAAACTGTTTTTT. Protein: CASSLRQGALEKLFF.

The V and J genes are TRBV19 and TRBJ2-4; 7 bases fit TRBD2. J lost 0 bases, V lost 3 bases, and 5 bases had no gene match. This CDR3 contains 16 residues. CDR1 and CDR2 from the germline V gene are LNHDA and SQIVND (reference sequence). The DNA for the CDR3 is TGTGCCAGTAGTATGGGAGGGGAATTAGCCAAAAACATTCAGTACTTC. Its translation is CASSMGGELAKNIQYF.

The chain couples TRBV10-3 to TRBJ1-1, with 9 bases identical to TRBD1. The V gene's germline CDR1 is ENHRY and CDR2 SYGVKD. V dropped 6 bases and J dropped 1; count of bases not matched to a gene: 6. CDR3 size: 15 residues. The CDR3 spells CAIRDGQGPNTEAFF. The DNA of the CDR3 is TGTGCCATCAGGGACGGACAGGGGCCGAACACTGAAGCTTTCTTT.

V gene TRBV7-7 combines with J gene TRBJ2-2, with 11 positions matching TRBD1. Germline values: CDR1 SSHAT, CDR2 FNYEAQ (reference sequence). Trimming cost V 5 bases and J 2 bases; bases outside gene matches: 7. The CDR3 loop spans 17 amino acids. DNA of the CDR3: TGTGCCAGCAGCCCCGGACAGGGGGCCTTCAACACCGGGGAGCTGTTTTTT. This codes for CASSPGQGAFNTGELFF.

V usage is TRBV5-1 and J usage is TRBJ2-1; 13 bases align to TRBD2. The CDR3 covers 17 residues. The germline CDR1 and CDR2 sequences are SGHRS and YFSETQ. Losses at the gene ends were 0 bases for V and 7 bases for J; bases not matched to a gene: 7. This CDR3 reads CASSLGRTSGRLNEQFF. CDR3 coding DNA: TGCGCCAGCAGCTTGGGGCGGACTAGCGGGAGACTTAATGAGCAGTTCTTC. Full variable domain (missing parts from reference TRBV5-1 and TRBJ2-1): KAGVTQTPRYLIKTRGQQVTLSCSPISGHRSVSWYQQTPGQGLQFLFEYFSETQRNKGNFPGRFSGRQFSNSRSEMNVSTLELGDSALYLCASSLGRTSGRLNEQFFGPGTRLTVL.

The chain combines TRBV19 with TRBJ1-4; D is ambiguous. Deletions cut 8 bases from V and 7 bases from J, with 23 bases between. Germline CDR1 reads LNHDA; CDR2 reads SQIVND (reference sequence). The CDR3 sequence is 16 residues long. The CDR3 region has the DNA TGTGCCAGTCGCCCCATGCGGTTGCGGGATGGTGAAAAACTGTTTTTT. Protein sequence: CASRPMRLRDGEKLFF.

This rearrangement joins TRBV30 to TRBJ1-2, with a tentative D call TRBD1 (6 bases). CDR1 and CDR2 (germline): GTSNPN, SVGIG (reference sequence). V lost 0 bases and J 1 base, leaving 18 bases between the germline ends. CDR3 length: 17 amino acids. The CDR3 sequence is CAWSVQGSWPFNYGYTF. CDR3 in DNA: TGTGCCTGGAGTGTACAGGGCAGTTGGCCGTTTAACTATGGCTACACCTTC.

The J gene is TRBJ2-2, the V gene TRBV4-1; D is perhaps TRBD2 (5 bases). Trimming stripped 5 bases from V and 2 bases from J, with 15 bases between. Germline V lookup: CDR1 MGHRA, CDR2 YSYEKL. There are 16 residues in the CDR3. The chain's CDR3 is CASSFRGGDNTGELFF. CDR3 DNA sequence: TGCGCCAGCAGCTTCAGAGGAGGAGACAACACCGGGGAGCTGTTTTTT.

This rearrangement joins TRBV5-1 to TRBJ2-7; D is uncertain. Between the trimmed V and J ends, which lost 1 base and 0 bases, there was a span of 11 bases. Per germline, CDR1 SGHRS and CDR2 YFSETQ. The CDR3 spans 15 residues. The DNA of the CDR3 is TGCGCCAGCAGCTTGTACGGAAGGAGCTCCTACGAGCAGTACTTC. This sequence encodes CASSLYGRSSYEQYF.

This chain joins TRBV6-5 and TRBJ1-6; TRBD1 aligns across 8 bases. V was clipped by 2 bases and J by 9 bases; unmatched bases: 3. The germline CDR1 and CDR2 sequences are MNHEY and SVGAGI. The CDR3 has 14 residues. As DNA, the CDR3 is TGTGCCAGCAGTTACGGGACAGGTACTTCACCCCTCCACTTT. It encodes CASSYGTGTSPLHF.

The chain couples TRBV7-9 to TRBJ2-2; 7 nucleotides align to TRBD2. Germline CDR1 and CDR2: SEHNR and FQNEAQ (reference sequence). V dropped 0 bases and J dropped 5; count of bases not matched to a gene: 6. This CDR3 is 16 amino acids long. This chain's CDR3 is CASSLATGGGTGELFF. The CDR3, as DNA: TGTGCCAGCAGCTTAGCGACGGGAGGTGGGACCGGGGAGCTGTTTTTT.

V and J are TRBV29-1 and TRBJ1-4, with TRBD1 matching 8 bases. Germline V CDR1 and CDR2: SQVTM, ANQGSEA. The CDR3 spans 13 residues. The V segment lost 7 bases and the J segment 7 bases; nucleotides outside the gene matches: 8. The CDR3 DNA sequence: TGCAGCGCCCGACAGGGGTCGGGTGAAAAACTGTTTTTT. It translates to CSARQGSGEKLFF.